One and the same sample provided the 32 T cell receptor beta chains below, sequenced in a study of blood T cells in healthy people across ages. Through a sample-barcoded 5' primer and a J-beta primer mix, a second PCR was run for roughly 7 to 12 cycles. TCRdb processed the 5' RACE reads anew with MiXCR; each CDR3 protein has one entry. Among just over 1 million distinct CDR3 sequences listed, around 43% were seen once. The sample comprised blood. All receptors come from a woman aged 55-70 years in good health.

The table lists this clonotype with a few counts. This sequence joins TRBV10-3 and TRBJ2-3; TRBD2 aligns across 8 bases. The V and J ends lost 6 bases and 2 bases, in that order; junction bases with no gene match: 7. Germline V gives CDR1 ENHRY, CDR2 SYGVKD. CDR3 length equals 15 residues. CDR3 residues: CAIRVAGHDTDTQYF. For the CDR3, the DNA is TGTGCCATCAGAGTAGCGGGGCACGACACAGATACGCAGTATTTT.

V and J are TRBV11-2 and TRBJ1-1; D not resolved. This CDR3 region has 13 residues. Germline V gives CDR1 SGHAT, CDR2 FQNNGV. Between the trimmed V and J ends, which lost 2 bases and 5 bases, there was a span of 9 bases. The CDR3 nucleotides are TGTGCCAGCAGCTTATTTGAGGTAACTGAAGCTTTCTTT. Translation: CASSLFEVTEAFF.

The chain employs TRBV20-1 and TRBJ2-7; 8 bases map to TRBD2. The CDR3 contains 14 residues. Per germline, CDR1 DFQATT and CDR2 SNEGSKA (reference sequence). V lost 1 base, J lost 9 bases, and 11 bases stayed unmatched. The CDR3 coding sequence is TGCAGTGCTAGAGCAGCCGGGACTAGGGAAGCGCAGTACTTC. Protein: CSARAAGTREAQYF.

The rearrangement uses TRBV18 and TRBJ1-5; tentative D call: TRBD1 (5 bases). The V end was cut by 0 bases, the J end by 2 bases, with 17 bases between. This CDR3 region has 18 residues. Per germline, CDR1 KGHSH and CDR2 LQKENI. The CDR3 DNA follows: TGTGCCAGCTCACCACCTCTTGGAGGACAAGGCGGCAATCAGCCCCAGCATTTT. As protein: CASSPPLGGQGGNQPQHF. The complete variable domain, with remaining parts taken from reference TRBV18 and TRBJ1-5, reads NAGVMQNPRHLVRRRGQEARLRCSPMKGHSHVYWYRQLPEEGLKFMVYLQKENIIDESGMPKERFSAEFPKEGPSILRIQQVVRGDSAAYFCASSPPLGGQGGNQPQHFGDGTRLSIL.

V is TRBV5-1 and J is TRBJ1-1, with D tentatively TRBD1 (5 bases). V was shortened by 4 bases and J by 4 bases, with 20 bases between the two germline ends. Germline V lookup: CDR1 SGHRS, CDR2 YFSETQ. The CDR3 loop spans 16 amino acids. The CDR3 DNA follows: TGCGCCAGCAGCCCGGGACGCTTACCTAGGAGCACTGAAGCTTTCTTT. This sequence encodes CASSPGRLPRSTEAFF. Full variable domain (missing parts from reference TRBV5-1 and TRBJ1-1): KAGVTQTPRYLIKTRGQQVTLSCSPISGHRSVSWYQQTPGQGLQFLFEYFSETQRNKGNFPGRFSGRQFSNSRSEMNVSTLELGDSALYLCASSPGRLPRSTEAFFGQGTRLTVV.

This clonotype was counted once. V gene TRBV25-1 combines with J gene TRBJ2-5; the D is unclear. Germline V gene data show CDR1 as MGHDK and CDR2 as SYGVNS. There are 12 residues in the CDR3. V was cut by 7 bases and J by 1 base, with 7 bases left in between. Here the CDR3 DNA reads TGTGCCAGCAAGGTCAGCCAAGAGACCCAGTACTTC. Translation gives CASKVSQETQYF.

This chain links TRBV27 with TRBJ2-1; 7 positions match TRBD2. Germline assignment: CDR1 MNHEY and CDR2 SMNVEV (reference sequence). V lost 7 bases to trimming and J lost 4 bases; unmatched junction nucleotides: 10. CDR3 size: 15 residues. The CDR3 region is CASNSGTTLYNEQFF. The CDR3 nucleotides are TGTGCCAGCAACTCCGGGACTACCCTGTACAATGAGCAGTTCTTC.

The chain links TRBV2 to TRBJ2-1; weak D call: TRBD1 (7 bases). The J call may not be correct, given that the DNA end is closer to TRBJ2-7. The length of the CDR3 is 18 residues. CDR1 and CDR2 (germline): SNHLY, FYNNEI. DNA of the CDR3: TGTGCCAGCAGTGGTGAGATGGGGGGACAGCGCTCCTACAATGAGCAGTACTTC. Amino acids: CASSGEMGGQRSYNEQYF.

The table lists this clonotype with a few counts. The chain recombines TRBV29-1 with TRBJ2-5, with a weak D call TRBD1 (6 bases). The germline gives CDR1 SQVTM, CDR2 ANQGSEA. The CDR3 is made up of 14 amino acids. V dropped 6 bases and J dropped 3 bases, with 17 bases sitting between them. The CDR3 bases are TGCAGCGTACTCGGGACAATGGGGGAAGAGACCCAGTACTTC. Its protein product is CSVLGTMGEETQYF.

This clonotype was seen many times. This rearrangement joins TRBV7-2 to TRBJ2-7; 10 bases are shared with TRBD1. This CDR3 region has 15 residues. With V trimmed by 2 bases and J by 2 bases, 3 bases remained unmatched. Germline V gives CDR1 SGHTA, CDR2 FQGNSA. The CDR3 here is CASSLPGQGTYEQYF. The CDR3 coding sequence is TGTGCCAGCAGCTTACCGGGACAGGGGACCTACGAGCAGTACTTC.

J is TRBJ2-3 and V is TRBV25-1, with D perhaps being TRBD1 or TRBD2 (5 bases each). CDR3 length: 14 residues. CDR1 is MGHDK and CDR2 is SYGVNS in the germline V gene. The germline V and J ends were trimmed by 2 bases and 6 bases, with 12 bases remaining between them. The CDR3 loop reads CASSEGAEADTQYF. The CDR3 DNA sequence: TGTGCCAGCAGTGAAGGGGCGGAGGCGGATACGCAGTATTTT.

The rearrangement joins TRBV29-1 to TRBJ1-5, with 7 bases fitting TRBD1. V was pared by 4 bases and J by 0 bases, with 3 bases of the junction left unmatched. The CDR3 sequence is 14 residues long. Germline assignment: CDR1 SQVTM and CDR2 ANQGSEA. CDR3 protein: CSVGGQNSNQPQHF. CDR3 nucleotide sequence: TGCAGCGTTGGGGGACAGAATAGCAATCAGCCCCAGCATTTT.

The chain carries TRBV18 and TRBJ2-5, with TRBD2 matching 8 bases. V shed 2 bases and J 5 bases; nucleotides not matched to a gene: 7. CDR1 is KGHSH, CDR2 LQKENI, per germline. This CDR3 has 15 residues. The DNA of the CDR3 is TGTGCCAGCTCACCAAGCGGGGGCGCGGGCGAGACCCAGTACTTC. Its translation is CASSPSGGAGETQYF.

CDR3 region: CASSQGTLLPYEQYF. The CDR3 nucleotides read TGTGCCAGCAGCCAGGGGACTCTACTCCCTTACGAGCAGTACTTC. The chain is built from TRBV6-5 and TRBJ2-7, with D perhaps matching TRBD1 or TRBD2 (6 bases each). The CDR3 is 15 residues long. V lost 6 bases and J lost 4, with 19 bases in between. Germline CDR1 is MNHEY and CDR2 is SVGAGI.

The chain uses TRBV12-3 or TRBV12-4 and TRBJ2-2; TRBD2 matches at 16 bases. The CDR3 covers 16 residues. V shed 6 bases, J shed 6 bases, and the junction held 4 bases outside the gene matches. CDR3 nucleotides: TGTGCCAGCAGCCGGGGACTAGCGGGAGGGTCCGGGGAGCTGTTTTTT. The encoded protein is CASSRGLAGGSGELFF.

The J gene is TRBJ2-5, the V gene TRBV3-1; the D gene is possibly TRBD2 (6 bases). Germline assignment: CDR1 LGHDT and CDR2 YNNKEL (reference sequence). The CDR3 is 15 residues long. V shed 1 base and J shed 4 bases, with 13 bases lying between them. The CDR3 protein is CASSQGGVVGETQYF. The CDR3 DNA reads TGTGCCAGCAGCCAAGGGGGGGTAGTGGGAGAGACCCAGTACTTC.

The chain carries TRBV3-1 and TRBJ1-2; TRBD1 matches 7 bases. Trimming cost V 4 bases and J 2 bases; bases outside gene matches: 4. CDR1 LGHDT and CDR2 YNNKEL come from the germline V gene (reference sequence). The CDR3 has 14 residues. DNA for the CDR3: TGTGCCAGCAGCCCCTGGGACAGCAACTATGGCTACACCTTC. The encoded protein is CASSPWDSNYGYTF. Complete variable domain (other parts from reference TRBV3-1 and TRBJ1-2): DTAVSQTPKYLVTQMGNDKSIKCEQNLGHDTMYWYKQDSKKFLKIMFSYNNKELIINETVPNRFSPKSPDKAHLNLHINSLELGDSAVYFCASSPWDSNYGYTFGSGTRLTVV.

The chain is built from TRBV11-2 and TRBJ2-7; 9 bases line up with TRBD2. With 5 bases clipped from V and 0 bases from J, the junction kept 5 bases outside the gene matches. CDR3 length: 15 amino acids. Looked up from germline, CDR1 is SGHAT and CDR2 is FQNNGV. The CDR3 region has the DNA TGTGCCAGCAGCCCCCAGCGGGGGGCCTCCTACGAGCAGTACTTC. This codes for CASSPQRGASYEQYF.

There are a few counts of this clonotype. The chain links TRBV4-1 to TRBJ2-3; D is unclear. V lost 1 base and J 6 bases, leaving 5 bases between the germline ends. Germline V lookup: CDR1 MGHRA, CDR2 YSYEKL. The CDR3 covers 12 residues. The CDR3 loop reads CASSQVVDTQYF. The CDR3 bases are TGCGCCAGCAGCCAAGTCGTGGATACGCAGTATTTT.

V and J are TRBV20-1 and TRBJ1-5; D might be TRBD1 (6 bases). The CDR3 has 12 residues. The V end was cut by 8 bases, the J end by 7 bases, with 15 bases between. The V gene's germline CDR1 is DFQATT and CDR2 SNEGSKA (reference sequence). The CDR3 loop reads CSNPRGGQPQHF. Here the CDR3 DNA reads TGCAGTAACCCGAGGGGGGGGCAGCCCCAGCATTTT.

For this clonotype: One end of the junction is discordant with germline, which a read error may explain. This sequence joins TRBV28 and TRBJ1-2; 7 nucleotides agree with TRBD1. Germline V CDR1 and CDR2: MDHEN, SYDVKM. CDR3 length: 15 residues. CDR3: CACSASTGFQDGYTF. The DNA for the CDR3 is TGTGCCTGCAGTGCATCGACAGGGTTTCAGGATGGCTACACCTTC.

The table lists this clonotype with a few counts. The gene calls are TRBV7-9 and TRBJ2-7, with D tentatively TRBD1 (6 bases). The CDR3 is made up of 16 amino acids. Trimming took off 4 bases at V and 1 base at J, with 17 bases between the two ends. Germline V gene sequence: CDR1 SEHNR, CDR2 FQNEAQ (reference sequence). CDR3 protein: CASSSPKGVLSYEQYF. The CDR3 DNA is TGTGCCAGCAGCTCGCCCAAGGGGGTTCTATCCTACGAGCAGTACTTC.

This clonotype was detected only once. The gene calls are TRBV11-2 and TRBJ2-5; a possible D gene is TRBD1 (5 bases). This CDR3 has 19 amino acids. V was shortened by 4 bases and J by 3 bases, with 27 bases between the two germline ends. The germline V gene has CDR1 SGHAT and CDR2 FQNNGV. CDR3 nucleotide sequence: TGTGCCAGCAGCTCGAGCTTAGTGAGGACAACCAAAGGGGAAGAGACCCAGTACTTC. Translation gives CASSSSLVRTTKGEETQYF.

The chain uses TRBV30 and TRBJ2-2; D possibly matches TRBD1 or TRBD2 (5 bases each). V lost 4 bases to trimming and J lost 4 bases, with 13 bases between them. CDR1 is GTSNPN and CDR2 is SVGIG in the germline V gene (reference sequence). The CDR3 spans 14 residues. The CDR3 DNA sequence: TGTGCCTGGAATATACCGGGACGCACCGGGGAGCTGTTTTTT. Its protein product is CAWNIPGRTGELFF.

This clonotype has more than one count but fewer than ten. The chain links TRBV27 to TRBJ2-3; D is undetermined. The V end lost 8 bases, the J end lost 0 bases, and 9 bases lay between the germline ends. The CDR3 sequence is 13 residues long. In germline, CDR1 is MNHEY, CDR2 SMNVEV (reference sequence). CDR3 in amino acids: CASCLGSTDTQYF. For the CDR3, the DNA is TGTGCCAGCTGCCTCGGAAGCACAGATACGCAGTATTTT.

V usage is TRBV6-6 and J usage is TRBJ2-1; TRBD1 might be the D (6 bases). Trimming left V 8 bases short and J 6 bases short, with 11 bases between. The CDR3 is 12 amino acids. Germline CDR1 and CDR2: MNHNY and SVGAGI (reference sequence). The CDR3 here is CASAVGANEQFF. Here the CDR3 DNA reads TGTGCCAGCGCCGTGGGGGCCAATGAGCAGTTCTTC.

The chain is built from TRBV7-9 and TRBJ2-7, with 8 bases aligning to TRBD2. CDR1 is SEHNR, CDR2 FQNEAQ, per germline (reference sequence). The CDR3 runs 14 residues. Trimming cost V 5 bases and J 2 bases; bases outside gene matches: 5. The CDR3 loop reads CASSGGTRAYEQYF. DNA for the CDR3: TGTGCCAGCAGCGGTGGGACTAGAGCCTACGAGCAGTACTTC.

The CDR3 sequence: CSVSGRQLNTEAFF. The CDR3 DNA is TGCAGCGTATCCGGTCGACAACTGAACACTGAAGCTTTCTTT. This chain connects TRBV29-1 to TRBJ1-1; D call uncertain. This CDR3 has 14 amino acids. V gave up 6 bases and J gave up 0 bases, with 14 bases separating them. Germline V gene sequence: CDR1 SQVTM, CDR2 ANQGSEA.

The chain links TRBV2 to TRBJ2-5; D possibly corresponds to TRBD2 (6 bases). V was trimmed by 7 bases and J by 11 bases, leaving 20 bases between them. Germline CDR1 is SNHLY and CDR2 is FYNNEI. This CDR3 contains 13 residues. The CDR3 bases are TGTGCCAGCAAAGAAGCCCCCCGGCTAGCGCAGTACTTC. As protein: CASKEAPRLAQYF. The entire variable domain, with the rest obtained from reference TRBV2 and TRBJ2-5, is as follows: EPEVTQTPSHQVTQMGQEVILRCVPISNHLYFYWYRQILGQKVEFLVSFYNNEISEKSEIFDDQFSVERPDGSNFTLKIRSTKLEDSAMYFCASKEAPRLAQYFGPGTRLLVL.

V usage is TRBV29-1 and J usage is TRBJ2-3; the match to TRBD1 covers 10 bases. Germline CDR1 and CDR2: SQVTM and ANQGSEA. This CDR3 has 15 residues. With V trimmed by 3 bases and J by 6 bases, 9 bases remained unmatched. The CDR3 loop reads CSVEWGQGKRDTQYF. The CDR3 nucleotides are TGCAGCGTTGAGTGGGGACAGGGGAAGAGGGATACGCAGTATTTT.

The CDR3 reads CSVEDRQAGGPYNEQFF. CDR3 nucleotide sequence: TGCAGCGTTGAAGATCGGCAAGCGGGGGGCCCTTACAATGAGCAGTTCTTC. The chain has TRBV29-1 and TRBJ2-1, with 9 nucleotides matching TRBD2. V was pared by 0 bases and J by 4 bases, with 10 bases of the junction left unmatched. This CDR3 is 17 amino acids long. From germline, CDR1 is SQVTM and CDR2 ANQGSEA.

Here the CDR3 reads CASSSLTAGAMGSYEQYF. CDR3 sequence (DNA): TGTGCCAGCAGCTCCCTCACTGCAGGGGCTATGGGGTCCTACGAGCAGTACTTC. The chain recombines TRBV7-6 with TRBJ2-7; possibly TRBD1 for D (6 bases). V was cut by 4 bases and J by 1 base, with 23 bases left in between. The CDR3 extends over 18 amino acids. CDR1 is SGHVS, CDR2 FNYEAQ, per germline.